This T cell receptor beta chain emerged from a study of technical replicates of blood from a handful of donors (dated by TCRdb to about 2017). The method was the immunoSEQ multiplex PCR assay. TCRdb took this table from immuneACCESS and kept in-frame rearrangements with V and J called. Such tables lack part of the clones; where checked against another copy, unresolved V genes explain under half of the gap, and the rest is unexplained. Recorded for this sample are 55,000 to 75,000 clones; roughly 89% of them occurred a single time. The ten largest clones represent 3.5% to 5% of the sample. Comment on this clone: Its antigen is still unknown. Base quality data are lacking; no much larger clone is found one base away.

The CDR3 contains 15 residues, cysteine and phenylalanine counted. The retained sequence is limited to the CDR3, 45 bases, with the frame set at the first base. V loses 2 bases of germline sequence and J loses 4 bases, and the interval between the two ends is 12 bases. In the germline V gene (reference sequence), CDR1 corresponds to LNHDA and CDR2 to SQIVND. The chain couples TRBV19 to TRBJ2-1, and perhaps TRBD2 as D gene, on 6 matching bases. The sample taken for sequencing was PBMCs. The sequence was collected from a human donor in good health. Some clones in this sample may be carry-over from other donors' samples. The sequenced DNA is TGTGCCAGTAGTATAATGCCTAGCGCATACAATGAGCAGTTCTTC. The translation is CASSIMPSAYNEQFF.